Below are 8 T cell receptor beta chains sequenced from a single sample in a study of blood T cell repertoires in COVID-19. Sequencing was performed with immunoSEQ multiplex PCR; in TCRdb, only in-frame clones are kept and a portion is missing. This table holds under 95,000 clones, around 90% found once. Sequences were obtained from peripheral blood. The receptors come from a human donor in a cohort sampled during active COVID-19.

The rearrangement links TRBV5-1 to TRBJ2-2; 9 bases are shared with TRBD2. The CDR3 contains 16 residues. The germline CDR1 and CDR2 sequences are SGHRS and YFSETQ. Germline trimming cut 1 base from V and 4 bases from J; bases unmatched to any gene: 5. CDR3 protein: CASSLSGGMGTGELFF. The CDR3 DNA reads TGCGCCAGCAGCTTGAGCGGGGGGATGGGCACCGGGGAGCTGTTTTTT.

The CDR3 reads CATSREGQKGETQYF. The CDR3 region has the DNA TGTGCCACCAGCAGAGAAGGACAGAAGGGGGAGACCCAGTACTTC. V gene TRBV15 combines with J gene TRBJ2-5, with D maybe TRBD1 (6 bases). Germline values: CDR1 LNHNV, CDR2 YYDKDF (reference sequence). The CDR3 contains 15 residues. V was pared by 0 bases and J by 5 bases, with 13 bases between.

The V gene is TRBV4-3, the J gene TRBJ1-2, with 11 nucleotides matching TRBD1. J was trimmed by 2 bases and V by 1 base; bases with no gene match: 0. This CDR3 comprises 15 residues. CDR1 is LGHNA, CDR2 YSLEER, per germline. The chain's CDR3 is CASSQGTGGNYGYTF. The CDR3 DNA sequence: TGCGCCAGCAGCCAAGGGACAGGGGGCAACTATGGCTACACCTTC.

The chain uses TRBV5-1 and TRBJ2-1; 8 nucleotides match TRBD2. The junction had 10 bases not matched to a gene; V was cut back by 5 bases and J by 6 bases. Looked up from germline, CDR1 is SGHRS and CDR2 is YFSETQ. The CDR3 totals 15 residues. The DNA for the CDR3 is TGCGCCAGCAGAAAACGGGAGGGCACCTCCAATGAGCAGTTCTTC. This codes for CASRKREGTSNEQFF.

V gene TRBV21-1 combines with J gene TRBJ2-3; the D segment call TRBD2 is taken from the table without a DNA check. TRBV21-1 is an annotated pseudogene. This CDR3 has 15 amino acids. The CDR3 reads CASSKGGGGEHTQYF. As DNA, the CDR3 is TGTGCCAGCAGCAAAGGGGGGGGCGGGGAACATACGCAGTATTTT.

The CDR3 sequence: CASSFLSYEQYF. As DNA, the CDR3 is TGTGCCAGCAGCTTCCTCTCCTACGAGCAGTACTTC. The gene calls are TRBV11-2 and TRBJ2-7; D gene ambiguous. The CDR3 runs to 12 residues. Germline V gene sequence: CDR1 SGHAT, CDR2 FQNNGV. V lost 3 bases to trimming and J lost 0 bases, with 3 bases between them. Supplemented by reference TRBV11-2 and TRBJ2-7, the full variable domain reads EAGVAQSPRYKIIEKRQSVAFWCNPISGHATLYWYQQILGQGPKLLIQFQNNGVVDDSQLPKDRFSAERLKGVDSTLKIQPAKLEDSAVYLCASSFLSYEQYFGPGTRLTVT.

V usage is TRBV7-3 and J usage is TRBJ2-6, with D perhaps TRBD1 (6 bases). CDR3 length: 17 residues. CDR1 and CDR2 (germline): SGHTA, FQGTGA. The V gene lost 0 bases and the J gene lost 4 bases, with 13 bases spanning the gap. CDR3 bases: TGTGCCAGCAGCTTAACCAGCAGGGGTTTGGGGGCCAACGTCCTGACTTTC. This gives the protein CASSLTSRGLGANVLTF.

The gene calls are TRBV15 and TRBJ1-2; a weak D match, TRBD1 (6 bases). Germline lookup yields CDR1 LNHNV and CDR2 YYDKDF (reference sequence). The CDR3 runs to 17 residues. V lost 3 bases, J lost 3 bases, and 20 bases lay in between. The CDR3 protein is CATSSSQYREPHYGYTF. DNA for the CDR3: TGTGCCACCAGCAGTTCTCAATACAGGGAACCCCACTATGGCTACACCTTC.